The clone carrying this T cell receptor (beta chain) was recorded a few times. The target antigen is unknown. This entry belongs to a study of blood T cells in healthy people across ages. The CDR3 runs to 13 residues. The V and J ends lost 5 bases and 4 bases respectively, with 13 bases between them. Germline CDR1 is DFQATT and CDR2 is SNEGSKA (reference sequence). It was with a sample-barcoded 5' primer and a J-beta primer mix that a second PCR of about 7 to 12 cycles was run. Unique molecular identifiers of 12 random nucleotides labeled each cDNA. Each CDR3 protein gets one entry after TCRdb re-called the 5' RACE reads with MiXCR. The repertoire holds about 1,500,000 distinct CDR3 sequences, approximately 42% seen once, with 7.9% in the top ten. General study results and limits: More naive CD4+ cells and higher diversity were found in long-lived than in aged donors. The fall in TCR beta diversity per million T cells was roughly linear with age.

The sequencing sample was made of blood. The rearrangement joins TRBV20-1 to TRBJ2-3; D ambiguous. The TCR comes from a woman between 18 and 29 years old in good health. CDR3: CSAPNFNADTQYF. The CDR3 DNA reads as TGCAGTGCTCCTAACTTCAACGCAGATACGCAGTATTTT.